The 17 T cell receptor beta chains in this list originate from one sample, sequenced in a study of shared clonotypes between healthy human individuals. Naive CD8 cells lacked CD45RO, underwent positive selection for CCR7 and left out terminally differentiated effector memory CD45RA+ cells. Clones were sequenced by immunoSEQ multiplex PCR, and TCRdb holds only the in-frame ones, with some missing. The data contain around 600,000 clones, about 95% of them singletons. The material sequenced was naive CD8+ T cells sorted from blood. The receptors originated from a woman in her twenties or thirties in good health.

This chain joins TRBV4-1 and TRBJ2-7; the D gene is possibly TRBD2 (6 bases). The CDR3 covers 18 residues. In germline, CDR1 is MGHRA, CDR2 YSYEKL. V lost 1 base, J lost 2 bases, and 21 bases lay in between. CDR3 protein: CASSQGVASRDATYEQYF. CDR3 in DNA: TGCGCCAGCAGCCAAGGGGTCGCGTCGCGGGATGCCACCTACGAGCAGTACTTC.

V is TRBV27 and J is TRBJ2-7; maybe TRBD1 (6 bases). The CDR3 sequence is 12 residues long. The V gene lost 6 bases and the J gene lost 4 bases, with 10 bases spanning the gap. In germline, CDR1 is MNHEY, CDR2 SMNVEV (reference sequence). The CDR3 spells CASRTGFYEQYF. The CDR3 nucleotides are TGTGCCAGCAGAACAGGGTTTTACGAGCAGTACTTC.

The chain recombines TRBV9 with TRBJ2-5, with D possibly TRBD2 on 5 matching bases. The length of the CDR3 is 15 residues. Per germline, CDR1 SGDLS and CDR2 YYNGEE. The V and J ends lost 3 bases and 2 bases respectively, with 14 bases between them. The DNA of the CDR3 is TGTGCCAGCAGCGAAGGACTGGAGTTACAAGAGACCCAGTACTTC. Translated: CASSEGLELQETQYF.

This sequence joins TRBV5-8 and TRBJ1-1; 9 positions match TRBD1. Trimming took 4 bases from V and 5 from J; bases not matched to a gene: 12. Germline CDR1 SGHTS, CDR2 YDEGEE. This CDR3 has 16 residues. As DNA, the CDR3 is TGTGCCAGCAGCCCGGCCCCACAGGGGGCGGCAACTGAAGCTTTCTTT. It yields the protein CASSPAPQGAATEAFF.

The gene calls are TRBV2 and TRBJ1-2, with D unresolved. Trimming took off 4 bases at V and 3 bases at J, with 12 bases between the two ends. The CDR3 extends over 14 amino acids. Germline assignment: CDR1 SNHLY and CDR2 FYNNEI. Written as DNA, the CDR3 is TGTGCCAGCAGTGGCGGACTGCACGACTATGGCTACACCTTC. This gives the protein CASSGGLHDYGYTF.

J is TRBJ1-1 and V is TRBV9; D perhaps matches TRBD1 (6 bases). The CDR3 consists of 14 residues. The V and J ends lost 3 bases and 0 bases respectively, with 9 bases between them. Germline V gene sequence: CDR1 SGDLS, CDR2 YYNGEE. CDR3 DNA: TGTGCCAGCAGCGCCGGACAGCTGAACACTGAAGCTTTCTTT. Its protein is CASSAGQLNTEAFF.

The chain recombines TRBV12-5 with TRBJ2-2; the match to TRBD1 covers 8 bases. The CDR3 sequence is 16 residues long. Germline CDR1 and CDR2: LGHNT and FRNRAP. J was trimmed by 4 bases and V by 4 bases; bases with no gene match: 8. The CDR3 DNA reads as TGTGCTAGTGGTTCGGATAACAGGGGGAGCACCGGGGAGCTGTTTTTT. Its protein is CASGSDNRGSTGELFF.

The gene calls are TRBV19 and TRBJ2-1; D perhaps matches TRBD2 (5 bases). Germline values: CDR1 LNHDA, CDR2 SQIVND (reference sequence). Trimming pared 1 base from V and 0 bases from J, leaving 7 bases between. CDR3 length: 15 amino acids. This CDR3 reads CASSIGLPSYNEQFF. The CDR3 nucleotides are TGTGCCAGTAGTATAGGACTACCCTCCTACAATGAGCAGTTCTTC.

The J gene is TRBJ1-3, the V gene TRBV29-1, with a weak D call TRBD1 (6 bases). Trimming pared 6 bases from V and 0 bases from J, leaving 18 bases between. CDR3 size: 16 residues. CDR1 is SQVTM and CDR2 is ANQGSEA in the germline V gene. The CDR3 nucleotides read TGCAGCGTCGAAACAGGGCGGGAGAGCTCTGGAAACACCATATATTTT. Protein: CSVETGRESSGNTIYF.

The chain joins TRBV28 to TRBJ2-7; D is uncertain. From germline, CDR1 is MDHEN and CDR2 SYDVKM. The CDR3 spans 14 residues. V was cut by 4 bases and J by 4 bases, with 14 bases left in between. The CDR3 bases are TGTGCCAGCAGTTCCCTCCGGACCAGATACGAGCAGTACTTC. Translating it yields CASSSLRTRYEQYF.

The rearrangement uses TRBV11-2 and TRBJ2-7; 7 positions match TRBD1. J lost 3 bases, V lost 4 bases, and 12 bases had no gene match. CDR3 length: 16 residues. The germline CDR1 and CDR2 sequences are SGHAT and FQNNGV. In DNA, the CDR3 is TGTGCCAGCAGCTCCACTACAGGGGTTCTCATCTACGAGCAGTACTTC. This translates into CASSSTTGVLIYEQYF.

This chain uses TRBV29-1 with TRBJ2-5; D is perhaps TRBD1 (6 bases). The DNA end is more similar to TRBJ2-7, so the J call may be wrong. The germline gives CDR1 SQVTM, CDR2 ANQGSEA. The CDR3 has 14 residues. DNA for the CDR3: TGCAGCGTCGGACAGAGGGCGCATTCCTACGAGCAGTACTTC. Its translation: CSVGQRAHSYEQYF.

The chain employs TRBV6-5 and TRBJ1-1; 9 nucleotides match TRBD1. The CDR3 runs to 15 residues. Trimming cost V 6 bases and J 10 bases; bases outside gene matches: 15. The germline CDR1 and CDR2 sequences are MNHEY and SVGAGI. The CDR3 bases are TGTGCCAGCAGAGAGGAGCCGAGGACAGGGGATGGAGCTTTCTTT. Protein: CASREEPRTGDGAFF.

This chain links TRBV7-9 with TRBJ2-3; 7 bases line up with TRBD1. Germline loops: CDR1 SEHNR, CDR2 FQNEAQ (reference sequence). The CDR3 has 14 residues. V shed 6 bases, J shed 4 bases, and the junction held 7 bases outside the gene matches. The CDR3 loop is CASRETGYADTQYF. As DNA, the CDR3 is TGTGCCAGCAGGGAGACAGGGTATGCAGATACGCAGTATTTT.

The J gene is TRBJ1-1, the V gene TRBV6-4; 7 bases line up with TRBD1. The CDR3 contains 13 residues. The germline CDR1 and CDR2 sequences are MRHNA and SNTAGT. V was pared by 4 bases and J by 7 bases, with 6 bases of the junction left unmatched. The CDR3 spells CASSVGDSHEAFF. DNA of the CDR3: TGTGCCAGCAGTGTCGGGGACAGCCATGAAGCTTTCTTT.

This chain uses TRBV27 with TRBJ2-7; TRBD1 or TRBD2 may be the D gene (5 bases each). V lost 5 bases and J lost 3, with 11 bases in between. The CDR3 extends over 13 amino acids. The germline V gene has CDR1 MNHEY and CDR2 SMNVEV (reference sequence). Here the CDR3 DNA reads TGTGCCAGCAGTCCCAGGGACCGCTACGAGCAGTACTTC. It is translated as CASSPRDRYEQYF.

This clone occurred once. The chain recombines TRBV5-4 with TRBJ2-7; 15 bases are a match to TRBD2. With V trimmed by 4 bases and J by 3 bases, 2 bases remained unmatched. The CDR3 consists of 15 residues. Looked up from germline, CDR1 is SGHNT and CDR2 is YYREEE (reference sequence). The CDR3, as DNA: TGTGCCAGCAGCGGGGGACTAGCGGGGGGCTACGAGCAGTACTTC. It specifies CASSGGLAGGYEQYF.